This T cell receptor (beta chain) was sequenced for a study of T cells in Graves' hyperthyroidism and ophthalmopathy. For the study at large: Prior to any treatment, at the point of initial diagnosis, peripheral blood was collected.

RNA transcripts were the template for amplifying TCR beta CDR3 regions. Using the HTBI primer set, a first-round RT-PCR was run on the TCR CDR3. TCRdb re-called the multiplex PCR reads through MiXCR, storing one row per CDR3 protein. The sample yields 340,000 or so distinct CDR3 sequences, approximately 17% seen once. This clonotype was found many times. Sequenced: blood. This TCR was sampled from a man in his thirties or forties with Graves' hyperthyroidism.

CDR3 DNA: TGCGCCAGCAGCCAATATCAGACAGATACGCAGTATTTT. As protein: CASSQYQTDTQYF. The rearrangement joins TRBV4-1 to TRBJ2-3; D is undetermined. Trimming pared 2 bases from V and 3 bases from J, leaving 6 bases between. There are 13 residues in the CDR3. CDR1 is MGHRA and CDR2 is YSYEKL in the germline V gene.